This T cell receptor (beta chain) was found in a study of blood T cell repertoires in COVID-19. On the study more broadly: Spain, Italy and the United States supplied samples that represented acute and convalescent COVID-19. The cDNA or gDNA used as material had been derived from T cells, B-cell-depleted T cells, or PBMCs.

Original methodology: Reference gene primers were amplified, and this amplification served to estimate nucleated cell counts. Clones were read by immunoSEQ multiplex PCR, and TCRdb kept only the in-frame ones, dropping some. V, J and clone size are taken as reported in that table, and D and trimming were inferred from the DNA itself. The sample carries over 200,000 clones, roughly 89% recorded once. Germline CDR1 is SGHNT and CDR2 is YYREEE (reference sequence). Germline trimming cut 2 bases from V and 4 bases from J; bases unmatched to any gene: 2. The CDR3 runs to 14 residues. The chain employs TRBV5-4 and TRBJ1-1, with 10 bases aligning to TRBD1. The receptor's source is a man aged 30 to 39 who had recovered from COVID-19. Input material: peripheral blood. The chain's CDR3 is CASSFRDRGTEAFF. DNA for the CDR3: TGTGCCAGCAGCTTCCGGGACAGGGGCACTGAAGCTTTCTTT.